The 30 T cell receptor beta chains in this list originate from one sample, sequenced in a study of vaccination and CD4 T cells after COVID-19. Specified treatment: approximately nine-day PBMC culture with coronavirus spike peptide pools or control peptides (ViraFEST assay). Sequencing of cultured CD4+ T cell DNA used the Oncomine TCR Beta short-read assay. TCRdb re-analysed the PCR reads in MiXCR, keeping a single row per CDR3 protein. The table shows around 16,000 distinct CDR3 sequences, with approximately 73% occurring only once. These receptors have no known antigen. Specimen: CD4+ T cells from blood, cultured in vitro. Receptors originate from a human donor who had recovered from COVID-19.

The CDR3 spells CASSLAWAGRQPQHF. The CDR3 DNA reads as TGTGCCAGCAGCTTAGCTTGGGCAGGCAGACAGCCCCAGCATTTT. The chain recombines TRBV7-2 with TRBJ1-5; D is undetermined. This CDR3 region has 15 residues. Deletions cut 0 bases from V and 7 bases from J, with 13 bases between. Germline CDR1 is SGHTA and CDR2 is FQGNSA.

J is TRBJ2-4 and V is TRBV20-1; a weak D match, TRBD2 (6 bases). Between the trimmed V and J ends, which lost 5 bases and 6 bases, there was a span of 14 bases. This CDR3 comprises 13 residues. Germline CDR1 DFQATT, CDR2 SNEGSKA (reference sequence). The CDR3 DNA sequence: TGCAGTGCTTCCCCGGGGGTGGGAAACATTCAGTACTTC. Protein: CSASPGVGNIQYF.

The V gene is TRBV27, the J gene TRBJ1-6, with 10 bases fitting TRBD1. CDR1 and CDR2 (germline): MNHEY, SMNVEV (reference sequence). The CDR3 extends over 16 amino acids. Germline trimming cut 0 bases from V and 8 bases from J; bases unmatched to any gene: 4. The CDR3 is CASSLSTGGNHSPLHF. The CDR3 DNA is TGTGCCAGCAGTTTATCGACAGGGGGCAACCATTCACCCCTCCACTTT.

This clonotype was seen more than once but under ten times. This chain uses TRBV19 with TRBJ2-5; D is possibly TRBD2 (5 bases). The CDR3 spans 14 residues. Per germline, CDR1 LNHDA and CDR2 SQIVND (reference sequence). With 3 bases removed from V and 3 bases from J, the gap between germline ends came to 11 bases. In nucleotides, the CDR3 is TGTGCCAGTAGTATCTCCGGGATAGAAGAGACCCAGTACTTC. Protein: CASSISGIEETQYF.

CDR3 residues: CASRPGQGVSDEQFF. The DNA for the CDR3 is TGTGCCAGCAGGCCGGGACAGGGGGTTTCTGATGAGCAGTTCTTC. The genes are TRBV7-2 and TRBJ2-1, with 11 bases fitting TRBD1. The V and J ends lost 6 bases and 8 bases, in that order; junction bases with no gene match: 9. CDR1 is SGHTA and CDR2 is FQGNSA in the germline V gene. This CDR3 spans 15 amino acids.

This chain joins TRBV7-9 and TRBJ1-1; D is perhaps TRBD1 (5 bases). Trimming cost V 6 bases and J 6 bases, with 23 bases left between them. The CDR3 spans 16 residues. Germline assignment: CDR1 SEHNR and CDR2 FQNEAQ (reference sequence). The CDR3 protein is CASSSADIGFSPEAFF. Here the CDR3 DNA reads TGTGCCAGCAGTTCGGCGGACATTGGGTTTTCACCTGAAGCTTTCTTT.

The chain is built from TRBV7-9 and TRBJ2-3; D is possibly TRBD1 or TRBD2 (6 bases each). Trimming cost V 6 bases and J 2 bases, with 21 bases left between them. Germline V gene data show CDR1 as SEHNR and CDR2 as FQNEAQ (reference sequence). The length of the CDR3 is 17 residues. CDR3 sequence reads: CASRIYPGAGTTDTQYF. The CDR3 nucleotides are TGTGCCAGCAGAATCTACCCGGGGGCAGGAACCACAGATACGCAGTATTTT. The whole variable domain, remainder taken from reference TRBV7-9 and TRBJ2-3, is DTGVSQNPRHKITKRGQNVTFRCDPISEHNRLYWYRQTLGQGPEFLTYFQNEAQLEKSRLLSDRFSAERPKGSFSTLEIQRTEQGDSAMYLCASRIYPGAGTTDTQYFGPGTRLTVL.

There are a few counts of this clonotype. The rearrangement links TRBV24-1 to TRBJ1-3; 8 bases line up with TRBD1. This CDR3 has 16 amino acids. The V segment lost 4 bases and the J segment 1 base; nucleotides outside the gene matches: 5. Per germline, CDR1 KGHDR and CDR2 SFDVKD. The CDR3 loop reads CATSDHGTGSGNTIYF. The DNA of the CDR3 is TGTGCCACCAGTGACCACGGGACAGGATCTGGAAACACCATATATTTT.

The chain carries TRBV7-3 and TRBJ1-6; D is undetermined. Trimming took 2 bases from V and 0 from J, leaving 14 bases between them. The germline CDR1 and CDR2 sequences are SGHTA and FQGTGA. The CDR3 totals 18 residues. CDR3 loop: CASSLEATSSSYNSPLHF. The CDR3, as DNA: TGTGCCAGCAGCTTAGAAGCCACCAGCAGCTCCTATAATTCACCCCTCCACTTT.

This chain connects TRBV6-2 or TRBV6-3 to TRBJ1-2; TRBD1 matches at 10 bases. Germline values: CDR1 MNHEY, CDR2 SVGEGT. The CDR3 spans 14 residues. Unmatched junction bases numbered 2, after V lost 2 bases and J lost 5 bases. CDR3 coding DNA: TGTGCCAGCAGTTACATGGGACAGGGGTATGGCTACACCTTC. It translates to CASSYMGQGYGYTF.

This clonotype is judged medium-sized. This chain connects TRBV6-1 to TRBJ1-4; TRBD1 is a possible D gene (5 bases). The CDR3 contains 15 residues. Germline CDR1 MNHNS, CDR2 SASEGT. V was cut by 5 bases and J by 7 bases, with 17 bases left in between. CDR3 in DNA: TGTGCCAGCAGTCCGGGCGGGGCGCTAGGTGAAAAACTGTTTTTT. Translating gives CASSPGGALGEKLFF.

Points on this clonotype: Compared with germline, one end of the junction differs, possibly owing to a read error. The CDR3 bases are TGCAGTGCAGGGTCGCGCACAGGTACGCAGTATTTT. The encoded protein is CSAGSRTGTQYF. The V call is TRBV20-1, the J call TRBJ2-3; D might be TRBD1 (5 bases). The CDR3 runs 12 residues. CDR1 and CDR2 (germline): DFQATT, SNEGSKA (reference sequence).

This clonotype was counted only a few times. This chain links TRBV2 with TRBJ2-5; the match to TRBD2 covers 7 bases. Trimming at V came to 7 bases and at J to 5 bases, leaving 13 bases not matched to a gene. Germline V gene sequence: CDR1 SNHLY, CDR2 FYNNEI. The CDR3 totals 15 residues. This CDR3 is CASTTSPGGGETQYF. CDR3 in DNA: TGTGCCAGCACTACCTCTCCGGGGGGAGGGGAGACCCAGTACTTC. The variable domain in full, with the rest retrieved from reference TRBV2 and TRBJ2-5, is EPEVTQTPSHQVTQMGQEVILRCVPISNHLYFYWYRQILGQKVEFLVSFYNNEISEKSEIFDDQFSVERPDGSNFTLKIRSTKLEDSAMYFCASTTSPGGGETQYFGPGTRLLVL.

The chain has TRBV7-8 and TRBJ2-3; 9 bases match TRBD2. Germline-derived CDR1 and CDR2 are SGHVS and FQNEAQ. The CDR3 spans 16 residues. Germline trimming cut 2 bases from V and 3 bases from J; bases unmatched to any gene: 6. The CDR3 DNA reads TGTGCCAGCAGCTTAAAACGGACTAGCGTAACAGATACGCAGTATTTT. Its protein product is CASSLKRTSVTDTQYF.

This clonotype was seen once. The chain uses TRBV6-1 and TRBJ1-1; 9 nucleotides agree with TRBD1. The CDR3 is 14 residues long. V was clipped by 5 bases and J by 11 bases; unmatched bases: 12. From germline, CDR1 is MNHNS and CDR2 SASEGT. The CDR3 bases are TGTGCCAGCAGTCCCCCGGGACAGGGAAAAAGTGCTTTCTTT. This sequence encodes CASSPPGQGKSAFF.

This clonotype has only a few counts. V and J are TRBV20-1 and TRBJ1-6; D is uncertain. Germline loops: CDR1 DFQATT, CDR2 SNEGSKA (reference sequence). V was clipped by 3 bases and J by 9 bases, with 12 bases between them. The CDR3 loop spans 13 amino acids. CDR3 residues: CSARTPFSSPLHF. The CDR3, as DNA: TGCAGTGCTAGGACCCCATTTAGTTCACCCCTCCACTTT.

The rearrangement uses TRBV19 and TRBJ2-4; 8 nucleotides align to TRBD1. Germline V lookup: CDR1 LNHDA, CDR2 SQIVND (reference sequence). This CDR3 comprises 18 residues. V was clipped by 6 bases and J by 1 base; unmatched bases: 14. CDR3 protein: CASSLGTGRGEAKNIQYF. In DNA form, the CDR3 reads TGTGCCAGTAGCCTCGGGACAGGTAGAGGGGAGGCCAAAAACATTCAGTACTTC.

This clonotype was observed a few times. The V gene is TRBV20-1, the J gene TRBJ1-5; D is uncertain. CDR3 length: 15 amino acids. Germline CDR1 and CDR2: DFQATT and SNEGSKA (reference sequence). The V and J ends lost 3 bases and 6 bases respectively, with 18 bases between them. The CDR3 DNA reads as TGCAGTGCTAGTTGGGCGACCGCCCCGGGTCAGCCCCAGCATTTT. This codes for CSASWATAPGQPQHF.

This clonotype was counted only a few times. The chain is built from TRBV7-2 and TRBJ2-1; 12 bases align to TRBD2. V gave up 1 base and J gave up 16 bases; unmatched junction bases: 5. CDR1 and CDR2 (germline): SGHTA, FQGNSA. This CDR3 comprises 13 residues. The chain's CDR3 is CASSLGTSGTSFF. Written as DNA, the CDR3 is TGTGCCAGCAGCTTAGGGACTAGCGGGACTAGTTTCTTC. The variable domain in full, completed from reference TRBV7-2 and TRBJ2-1, reads GAGVSQSPSNKVTEKGKDVELRCDPISGHTALYWYRQSLGQGLEFLIYFQGNSAPDKSGLPSDRFSAERTGGSVSTLTIQRTQQEDSAVYLCASSLGTSGTSFFGPGTRLTVL.

V is TRBV5-4 and J is TRBJ1-1; TRBD1 aligns across 7 bases. Germline V gene lookup returns CDR1 SGHNT and CDR2 YYREEE (reference sequence). The CDR3 has 16 residues. The J segment lost 10 bases and the V segment lost 4 bases, leaving 19 bases of the junction unmatched. The CDR3: CASSLRTGRGGLGAFF. In DNA form, the CDR3 reads TGTGCCAGCAGCCTGAGGACAGGACGCGGTGGCCTTGGAGCTTTCTTT.

The chain recombines TRBV28 with TRBJ1-1, with D uncertain. This CDR3 has 15 residues. Trimming took off 5 bases at V and 1 base at J, with 14 bases between the two ends. Looked up from germline, CDR1 is MDHEN and CDR2 is SYDVKM. The CDR3 loop is CASSRGGVGNTEAFF. In DNA, the CDR3 is TGTGCCAGCAGTCGAGGTGGGGTAGGGAACACTGAAGCTTTCTTT.

DNA for the CDR3: TGTGCCAGCAGCTTGCCGACAGGGGATGAGACCCAGTACTTC. Translation gives CASSLPTGDETQYF. The V and J genes are TRBV5-4 and TRBJ2-5; 8 bases are shared with TRBD1. The CDR3 has 14 amino acids. The J segment lost 5 bases and the V segment lost 1 base, leaving 4 bases of the junction unmatched. Germline CDR1 and CDR2: SGHNT and YYREEE (reference sequence).

The J gene is TRBJ1-1, the V gene TRBV28; no clear D gene. The CDR3 consists of 12 residues. Trimming left V 2 bases short and J 4 bases short, with 5 bases between. Germline CDR1 reads MDHEN; CDR2 reads SYDVKM. DNA for the CDR3: TGTGCCAGCAGTTTAATTACCACTGAAGCTTTCTTT. It translates to CASSLITTEAFF.

The CDR3: CAWTLSGSPGELFF. CDR3 coding DNA: TGTGCCTGGACCCTGTCAGGGTCCCCCGGGGAGCTGTTTTTT. V usage is TRBV30 and J usage is TRBJ2-2; the D gene is possibly TRBD1 (5 bases). Trimming removed 4 bases at V and 6 bases at J, with 15 bases between. The CDR3 spans 14 residues. The germline V gene has CDR1 GTSNPN and CDR2 SVGIG (reference sequence). The full variable domain, with the rest looked up from reference TRBV30 and TRBJ2-2, is SQTIHQWPATLVQPVGSPLSLECTVEGTSNPNLYWYRQAAGRGLQLLFYSVGIGQISSEVPQNLSASRPQDRQFILSSKKLLLSDSGFYLCAWTLSGSPGELFFGEGSRLTVL.

This chain uses TRBV12-3 or TRBV12-4 with TRBJ2-2; TRBD2 agrees at 11 bases. This CDR3 contains 17 residues. V lost 4 bases, J lost 5 bases, and 9 bases stayed unmatched. CDR3 nucleotide sequence: TGTGCCAGCAGTTCTCGACTAGCGGGAAGTTGGACCGGGGAGCTGTTTTTT. Translating it yields CASSSRLAGSWTGELFF.

The chain employs TRBV27 and TRBJ2-7, with D perhaps given as TRBD1 or TRBD2 (5 bases each). The CDR3 is 18 residues long. V lost 6 bases and J 0 bases, leaving 24 bases between the germline ends. Germline V CDR1 and CDR2: MNHEY, SMNVEV (reference sequence). As DNA, the CDR3 is TGTGCCAGCAGGGCCGGCGACGGGGCCACACGGAGCTCCTACGAGCAGTACTTC. Translated, it gives CASRAGDGATRSSYEQYF.

The CDR3 DNA reads TGCAGTGCCGACGGGCGGCAGGGGGCCTACGAGCAGTACTTC. This gives the protein CSADGRQGAYEQYF. The gene calls are TRBV20-1 and TRBJ2-7; TRBD1 agrees at 7 bases. V trimming: 6 bases; J trimming: 2 bases; junction bases outside the gene matches: 10. The CDR3 sequence is 14 residues long. Germline assignment: CDR1 DFQATT and CDR2 SNEGSKA (reference sequence).

The chain carries TRBV20-1 and TRBJ1-6; 7 bases align to TRBD1. The J segment lost 5 bases and the V segment lost 1 base, leaving 5 bases of the junction unmatched. This CDR3 contains 15 residues. The germline V gene has CDR1 DFQATT and CDR2 SNEGSKA (reference sequence). CDR3 in amino acids: CSARVWDSNNSPLHF. CDR3 bases: TGCAGTGCTAGAGTTTGGGACAGCAATAATTCACCCCTCCACTTT.

The chain links TRBV20-1 to TRBJ2-7; perhaps TRBD2 as D (5 bases). Germline V gene sequence: CDR1 DFQATT, CDR2 SNEGSKA (reference sequence). V gave up 2 bases and J gave up 2 bases, with 13 bases separating them. CDR3 size: 14 residues. CDR3 loop: CSARTGKYTYEQYF. CDR3 sequence (DNA): TGCAGTGCTAGAACGGGAAAATATACCTACGAGCAGTACTTC.

CDR3 sequence (DNA): TGTGCCAGCAGCTCAGATACATACGAGCAGTACTTC. Translated: CASSSDTYEQYF. The V call is TRBV11-2, the J call TRBJ2-7, with D hard to call. Trimming cost V 4 bases and J 4 bases, with 8 bases left between them. The CDR3 runs to 12 residues. Germline CDR1 SGHAT, CDR2 FQNNGV.